These T cell receptor beta chains were read from a single sample in a study of long-term antiretroviral therapy in people with HIV. The data were produced by immunoSEQ multiplex PCR, yet TCRdb's version contains in-frame clones alone and is incomplete. The sample consists of about 5,600 clones, 78% of them appearing once. The material sequenced was unsorted PBMCs, taken 1.8 years before starting antiretroviral therapy. The receptors were gathered from a man between 35 and 55 years old with HIV. Both conserved end residues are part of each CDR3. The D gene is left open where the match is weak. Clone size is shown for a subset of rows, as once, few, many or a class of expanded clone.

J	length	D	size	V	CDR3	DNA
TRBJ2-1	15	.	.	TRBV7-6	CASSLTGGSYNEQFF	TGTGCCAGCAGCTTAACAGGTGGATCCTACAATGAGCAGTTCTTC
TRBJ2-1	15	TRBD1	.	TRBV5-4	CASTRMGQTDNEQFF	TGTGCCAGCACCCGTATGGGACAGACCGACAATGAGCAGTTCTTC
TRBJ1-5	16	.	.	TRBV4-1	CASSQDRGQSNQPQHF	TGCGCCAGCAGCCAAGATAGAGGACAGAGTAATCAGCCCCAGCATTTT
TRBJ2-7	15	.	.	TRBV4-3	CASSQGRGVRYEQYF	TGCGCCAGCAGCCAAGGACGTGGGGTTAGGTACGAGCAGTACTTC
TRBJ2-7	14	.	few	TRBV2	CASSEGRGYGEQYF	TGTGCCAGCAGTGAAGGTAGGGGGTATGGCGAGCAGTACTTC
TRBJ2-3	10	.	.	TRBV25-1	CASSADTQYF	TGTGCCAGCAGTGCTGATACGCAGTATTTT
TRBJ1-4	16	.	.	TRBV5-4	CASSRDLVSSNEKLFF	TGTGCCAGCAGCCGCGATCTCGTTAGTTCTAATGAAAAACTGTTTTTT
TRBJ2-6	14	.	.	TRBV6-1	CASSPFSGANVLTF	TGTGCCAGCAGTCCATTCTCTGGGGCCAACGTCCTGACTTTC
TRBJ2-7	18	TRBD1	.	TRBV19	CASSPRATGGSIFHEQYF	TGTGCCAGTAGTCCCCGAGCGACAGGGGGTAGCATCTTCCACGAGCAGTACTTC
TRBJ1-4	14	.	once	TRBV28	CASSIPQDNEKLFF	TGTGCCAGCAGTATCCCACAGGATAATGAAAAACTGTTTTTT
TRBJ1-3	13	.	few	TRBV9	CASSVGEGNTIYF	TGTGCCAGCAGCGTGGGTGAAGGAAACACCATATATTTT
TRBJ2-3	15	TRBD2	.	TRBV5-1	CASSLGSGSRDTQYF	TGCGCCAGCAGCTTGGGCAGCGGGAGTCGAGATACGCAGTATTTT
TRBJ2-7	15	.	.	TRBV9	CASSVGGNSPYEQYF	TGTGCCAGCAGCGTAGGGGGGAATTCACCCTACGAGCAGTACTTC
TRBJ2-1	16	TRBD2	once	TRBV5-1	CASSLLAGVGGNEQFF	TGCGCCAGCAGCTTGCTAGCGGGAGTGGGGGGCAATGAGCAGTTCTTC